The sample holds a few counts of the clone carrying this T cell receptor beta chain. Antigen specificity is unknown. Each CDR3 protein is one row after TCRdb ran MiXCR on the reads. In the table there are roughly 110,000 distinct CDR3 sequences, 30% of which are singletons. The sample belongs to a study of T cell repertoires in cytomegalovirus infection. Study-level information: Indications of both CMV infection and matching HLA type were provided by public TCR beta signatures. Study findings and constraints: Within the response measured ex vivo, HLA-C-restricted CMV-specific TCR beta clonotypes were dominant. Carriage of CMV together with the relevant HLA was identifiable through cumulative public TCR beta family frequency.

From germline, CDR1 is SGHVS and CDR2 FNYEAQ. The CDR3 runs 15 residues. J lost 5 bases, V lost 6 bases, and 12 bases had no gene match. This sequence originates from a human donor in good health (CMV status not recorded). Some clones in this sample may be carry-over from other donors' samples. This material consisted of CD8+ T cells from cultured PBMCs, taken from culture after CMV antigen stimulation. The V and J genes are TRBV7-6 and TRBJ2-5, with 7 bases that match TRBD2. CDR3: CASSPKPGGRETQYF. The CDR3, as DNA: TGTGCCAGCAGTCCTAAGCCGGGGGGTAGGGAGACCCAGTACTTC.